Each of the 14 T cell receptor beta chains below was sequenced from the same sample in a study of blood T cell repertoires in COVID-19. The assay was immunoSEQ multiplex PCR, and TCRdb's table has in-frame clones only and misses some. The sample contains 200,000 to 300,000 clones, 80% to 95% of which appear only once. Sequencing used peripheral blood. These TCRs come from a man younger than 40 with COVID-19, enrolled during active disease.

The chain links TRBV15 to TRBJ1-5; TRBD1 matches at 7 bases. Germline V gene data show CDR1 as LNHNV and CDR2 as YYDKDF (reference sequence). The CDR3 is 14 amino acids. After removal of 3 bases from V and 7 bases from J, the junction contained 6 bases not matched to a gene. This CDR3 is CATSRDLTGQPQHF. The CDR3 nucleotides read TGTGCCACCAGCAGGGACCTGACAGGGCAGCCCCAGCATTTT.

This clone was counted once. The gene calls are TRBV6-4 and TRBJ1-1; possibly TRBD1 for D (5 bases). Germline V lookup: CDR1 MRHNA, CDR2 SNTAGT. The V gene lost 3 bases and the J gene lost 0 bases, with 17 bases spanning the gap. The CDR3 loop spans 17 amino acids. CDR3 nucleotide sequence: TGTGCCAGCAGTGAGCCAGGGTGGGGAATAATGAACACTGAAGCTTTCTTT. Amino acids: CASSEPGWGIMNTEAFF.

V gene TRBV6-1 combines with J gene TRBJ1-1, with D perhaps TRBD1 (5 bases). Trimming removed 3 bases from V and 0 bases from J, with 14 bases in between. Germline CDR1 and CDR2: MNHNS and SASEGT. The CDR3 contains 16 residues. The DNA for the CDR3 is TGTGCCAGCAGTGAGACAGTTTCTACTATGAACACTGAAGCTTTCTTT. This gives the protein CASSETVSTMNTEAFF.

The chain combines TRBV6-5 with TRBJ1-6, with 10 positions matching TRBD1. The CDR3 spans 14 residues. Germline V gives CDR1 MNHEY, CDR2 SVGAGI. J lost 8 bases, V lost 2 bases, and 0 bases had no gene match. For the CDR3, the DNA is TGTGCCAGCAGTTACGGGACAGGGGATTCACCCCTCCACTTT. The encoded protein is CASSYGTGDSPLHF.

The chain joins TRBV5-4 to TRBJ2-5, with TRBD1 matching over 7 bases. This CDR3 comprises 15 residues. V shed 4 bases, J shed 1 base, and the junction held 7 bases outside the gene matches. From germline, CDR1 is SGHNT and CDR2 YYREEE (reference sequence). DNA of the CDR3: TGTGCCAGCAGCCAGAGGGACAGCCTCCAAGAGACCCAGTACTTC. Protein product: CASSQRDSLQETQYF.

V gene TRBV7-2 combines with J gene TRBJ1-2; D gene ambiguous. Trimming took 3 bases from V and 2 from J, leaving 4 bases between them. Germline CDR1 reads SGHTA; CDR2 reads FQGNSA. The CDR3 has 12 amino acids. This CDR3 is CASSFPNYGYTF. The CDR3 DNA reads as TGTGCCAGCAGCTTCCCGAACTATGGCTACACCTTC.

The chain combines TRBV10-1 with TRBJ2-7; D not resolved. Germline assignment: CDR1 WNHNN and CDR2 SYGVQD (reference sequence). V lost 1 base, J lost 1 base, and 5 bases lay in between. The length of the CDR3 is 13 residues. DNA of the CDR3: TGCGCCAGCAGTGAGTTTAAATCCTACGAGCAGTACTTC. It codes for CASSEFKSYEQYF.

This chain links TRBV28 with TRBJ2-7; D not certain. Germline V lookup: CDR1 MDHEN, CDR2 SYDVKM. The CDR3 is 11 residues long. Trimming pared 4 bases from V and 7 bases from J, leaving 8 bases between. The CDR3 loop is CASSYTREQYF. The CDR3 coding sequence is TGTGCCAGCAGTTACACGAGGGAGCAGTACTTC.

The rearrangement uses TRBV3-1 (or the pseudogene TRBV3-2) and TRBJ2-5, with D possibly matching TRBD2 (5 bases). This CDR3 has 11 residues. Germline CDR1 reads LGHDT; CDR2 reads YNNKEL (reference sequence). V lost 1 base and J 11 bases, leaving 8 bases between the germline ends. CDR3 sequence reads: CASSQALAQYF. CDR3 coding DNA: TGTGCCAGCAGCCAAGCTCTAGCACAGTACTTC.

CDR3 in amino acids: CASSIDPPRGVHF. The CDR3 coding sequence is TGTGCCAGTAGTATAGATCCTCCCCGGGGTGTACATTTT. This sequence joins TRBV19 and TRBJ1-5, with D unresolved. Trimming left V 0 bases short and J 16 bases short, with 16 bases between. Germline V lookup: CDR1 LNHDA, CDR2 SQIVND (reference sequence). The CDR3 is 13 residues long. Supplemented by reference TRBV19 and TRBJ1-5, the full variable domain reads DGGITQSPKYLFRKEGQNVTLSCEQNLNHDAMYWYRQDPGQGLRLIYYSQIVNDFQKGDIAEGYSVSREKKESFPLTVTSAQKNPTAFYLCASSIDPPRGVHFGDGTRLSIL.

The V and J genes are TRBV7-9 and TRBJ1-1; weak D call: TRBD1 (5 bases). Deletions cut 2 bases from V and 4 bases from J, with 8 bases between. Germline-derived CDR1 and CDR2 are SEHNR and FQNEAQ (reference sequence). There are 13 residues in the CDR3. The CDR3 DNA follows: TGTGCCAGCAGCTTATTAGGGGCCACTGAAGCTTTCTTT. Amino acids: CASSLLGATEAFF.

V and J are TRBV6-5 and TRBJ1-6; 9 positions agree with TRBD1. The CDR3 sequence is 15 residues long. Trimming removed 2 bases from V and 4 bases from J; junction bases left unmatched: 0. Germline V gives CDR1 MNHEY, CDR2 SVGAGI. The CDR3 loop reads CASSYGTGYNSPLHF. The CDR3 DNA sequence: TGTGCCAGCAGTTACGGGACAGGGTATAATTCACCCCTCCACTTT.

V gene TRBV9 combines with J gene TRBJ2-1, with D possibly being TRBD1 (6 bases). The CDR3 is 15 amino acids. Germline assignment: CDR1 SGDLS and CDR2 YYNGEE. Trimming left V 0 bases short and J 9 bases short, with 16 bases between. The CDR3 reads CASSVAAGERGEQFF. The CDR3 coding sequence is TGTGCCAGCAGCGTAGCGGCAGGGGAAAGGGGTGAGCAGTTCTTC.

DNA for the CDR3: TGTGCCAGTAGTATAGGGGCAGGGGCTCAGCCCCAGCATTTT. It specifies CASSIGAGAQPQHF. The V call is TRBV19, the J call TRBJ1-5; D perhaps matches TRBD1 (6 bases). The CDR3 runs to 14 residues. Trimming left V 1 base short and J 6 bases short, with 10 bases between. Germline V gives CDR1 LNHDA, CDR2 SQIVND (reference sequence).